This T cell receptor beta chain was recorded in a study of beta chain features in type 1 diabetes. Study-wide results and limits: Moderately but significantly shorter TCRB CDR3s were found in Type 1 diabetes patients in all four CD4+ subsets. In type 1 diabetes patients, VDJ junctions had fewer insertions; deletions at these junctions were more frequent. The naive, central memory and Treg TCRB repertoires of patients appeared to be more similar to one another than those of healthy donors.

This CDR3 comprises 16 residues. Germline CDR1 MGHDK, CDR2 SYGVNS. The V and J ends lost 2 bases and 4 bases respectively, with 17 bases between them. The sequenced template was cDNA made from the entire isolated RNA. TCRdb keeps only in-frame clones here, not all; method: immunoSEQ multiplex PCR. The repertoire has hundreds of thousands of clones, around 10% of them found once; the top ten carry less than 0.06%. Stem cell-like memory, regulatory, central memory and naive CD4+ cells were sorted via CD45RO/CCR7/CD25/CD127/CD95/CD27. Remarks on this clone: Its antigen remains unidentified.

Sequencing was performed on naive CD4+ T cells from blood. The clonotype comes from a woman in her late teens or twenties in good health. V and J are TRBV25-1 and TRBJ2-5; D is possibly TRBD1 (5 bases). CDR3 sequence reads: CASSELEHRRGETQYF. For the CDR3, the DNA is TGTGCCAGCAGTGAACTGGAGCATCGAAGGGGAGAGACCCAGTACTTC.